Sequencing of this TCR beta chain was carried out in a study of technical replicates of blood from several donors. Some clones are missing from TCRdb's copy, which holds only in-frame ones; the method was immunoSEQ multiplex PCR. The table includes roughly 60,000 clones, nearly 95% detected once. V lost 1 base to trimming and J lost 8 bases, with 6 bases between them. There are 12 residues in the CDR3. Germline V CDR1 and CDR2: SNHLY, FYNNEI. The V and J genes are TRBV2 and TRBJ2-1, with D possibly matching TRBD1 (5 bases). The sequencing input was PBMCs. This TCR was sampled from a human donor in good health. Some clones in this sample may be carry-over from other donors' samples. The DNA for the CDR3 is TGTGCCAGCAGTGAAGAGGGGTATGAGCAGTTCTTC. This sequence encodes CASSEEGYEQFF. The whole variable domain, filled in from reference TRBV2 and TRBJ2-1, reads EPEVTQTPSHQVTQMGQEVILRCVPISNHLYFYWYRQILGQKVEFLVSFYNNEISEKSEIFDDQFSVERPDGSNFTLKIRSTKLEDSAMYFCASSEEGYEQFFGPGTRLTVL.